The clone carrying this T cell receptor beta chain was counted between two and nine times. Its specificity is unknown. A CD45RO/CCR7/CD25/CD127/CD95/CD27 panel sorted naive, central memory, regulatory and stem cell-like memory CD4+ cells. The sample belongs to a study of beta chain features in type 1 diabetes. Study-wide results and caveats: Across all four CD4+ subsets, people with type 1 diabetes showed modestly shorter TCRB CDR3s.

Germline-derived CDR1 and CDR2 are LNHDA and SQIVND (reference sequence). Deletions cut 4 bases from V and 0 bases from J, with 9 bases between. The CDR3 contains 15 residues. TCRB transcripts that were expressed got sequenced, as all of the isolated RNA had been reverse transcribed. Average reads for naive, central memory and regulatory T cell samples were about 3.57 million. Clones were sequenced by immunoSEQ multiplex PCR, and TCRdb holds only the in-frame ones, with some missing. The sample yields some 290,000 clones, 20% to 25% seen once. The sequence was collected from a woman younger than 45 with type 1 diabetes. The gene calls are TRBV19 and TRBJ2-2, with D possibly being TRBD1 (6 bases). The sequencing sample was made of naive CD4+ T cells from blood. The chain's CDR3 is CASSRTASNTGELFF. CDR3 DNA: TGTGCCAGTAGTAGGACAGCCTCGAACACCGGGGAGCTGTTTTTT.